The clone carrying this T cell receptor (beta chain) was observed a handful of times. Sequence at one end of the junction differs from germline and may be a read error. This sample was included in a study of blood T cell repertoires in COVID-19. This CDR3 is built from 13 residues. Germline V gene data show CDR1 as MDHEN and CDR2 as SYDVKM. Followed over time, Seattle patients had been enrolled while infection was active. TCRdb's table, derived via immunoSEQ multiplex PCR, lists solely in-frame clones and lacks some. The sample yields 150,000 to 200,000 clones, about four fifths seen once. The rearrangement links TRBV28 to TRBJ1-6; TRBD1 might be the D (6 bases). The sample consisted of peripheral blood. The sequence derives from a woman aged 65 to 85 with COVID-19, enrolled during active disease. In DNA, the CDR3 is TGTGCCAGCAGCCGACCCGGGACATCCCTCGGGATTTTT. Its translation: CASSRPGTSLGIF.